Below, 21 T cell receptor beta chains from the same sample are listed, as sequenced in a study of tumor and adjacent non-tumor tissue in lung cancer. No cell sorting was done before RNA was extracted from the tissue. A modified ARM-PCR protocol with three rounds of nested PCR amplified TCRbeta. TCRdb ran MiXCR on the multiplex PCR reads and lists one entry per CDR3 protein. The table shows fewer than 120,000 distinct CDR3 sequences, with roughly 84% occurring only once. The sequencing sample was made of lung tumor tissue. These receptors were obtained from a man between 65 and 85 years old with non-small cell lung cancer.

Turning to this clonotype: Compared with germline, one end of the junction differs, possibly owing to a read error. The chain combines TRBV12-3 or TRBV12-4 with TRBJ2-5; TRBD2 matches 11 bases. The CDR3 totals 18 residues. The CDR3 reads CASIPDLAGGRGLQTQYF. The CDR3 DNA is TGTGCCAGCATTCCCGATCTAGCGGGAGGCCGGGGGTTACAGACCCAATACTTC.

The chain links TRBV28 to TRBJ2-3, with 8 bases fitting TRBD2. V was pared by 11 bases and J by 3 bases, with 16 bases of the junction left unmatched. Germline assignment: CDR1 MDHEN and CDR2 SYDVKM. The CDR3 runs to 16 residues. The CDR3 spells CAGNISSGRGTDTQYF. CDR3 sequence (DNA): TGTGCCGGCAATATCTCCAGCGGGAGAGGAACAGATACGCAGTATTTT.

This clonotype was detected once. The V gene is TRBV6-6, the J gene TRBJ1-4; D call uncertain. The CDR3 loop spans 11 amino acids. Germline-derived CDR1 and CDR2 are MNHNY and SVGAGI (reference sequence). The CDR3 region is CTNRGDEKLFF. The DNA of the CDR3 is TGTACCAACAGAGGAGATGAAAAACTGTTTTTT.

Points on this clonotype: The missing conserved phenylalanine or tryptophan at the end of this CDR3 makes a read error likely. The genes are TRBV28 and TRBJ2-2, with TRBD1 matching over 7 bases. Germline lookup yields CDR1 MDHEN and CDR2 SYDVKM. The CDR3 contains 16 residues. The CDR3 nucleotides read TGTGCCAGCAGATTACAGGGGTGCTCGAACACAGGGGAGCTGTTTGTT. Translating gives CASRLQGCSNTGELFV.

Of note for this clonotype: The CDR3 ends on some other residue instead of the conserved phenylalanine or tryptophan, so this is likely a read error. The chain links TRBV12-3 or TRBV12-4 to TRBJ1-3; the D is unclear. CDR3 size: 14 residues. CDR3 sequence: CTSSPGFDANTIYV. The CDR3 DNA reads as TGTACCAGCAGTCCGGGGTTTGACGCAAACACCATATATGTT.

A word on this clonotype: A much larger clone lies a single base off, so this may be a read error. The genes are TRBV12-3 or TRBV12-4 and TRBJ2-7; TRBD2 is a possible D gene (7 bases). Trimming cost V 6 bases and J 5 bases, with 20 bases left between them. The CDR3 runs to 15 residues. The CDR3: CASSFRVGGRHEQYF. The DNA of the CDR3 is TGTGCCAGCAGCTTCAGGGTGGGGGGGCGGCACGAGCAGTACTTC.

In the case of this clonotype: As the CDR3 is not closed by the conserved phenylalanine or tryptophan, this likely results from a read error. The J gene is TRBJ1-1, the V gene TRBV11-2, with a possible D match to TRBD1 (5 bases). Trimming removed 9 bases at V and 1 base at J, with 15 bases between. The CDR3 runs to 14 residues. Germline V gene data show CDR1 as SGHAT and CDR2 as FQNNGV. The CDR3 here is CASTRVGGNTEAFL. The CDR3 coding sequence is TGTGCCAGTACTAGGGTGGGGGGGAACACTGAAGCTTTCTTA.

V and J are TRBV4-1 and TRBJ1-1; no clear D. Trimming removed 4 bases from V and 8 bases from J, with 8 bases in between. The CDR3 has 11 amino acids. The germline V gene encodes CDR1 MGHRA and CDR2 YSYEKL. CDR3 DNA: TGCGCCAGCAGCCGATGTGGGGAAGCTTTCTTT. As protein: CASSRCGEAFF.

The gene calls are TRBV28 and TRBJ2-3, with D unclear. Looked up from germline, CDR1 is MDHEN and CDR2 is SYDVKM. With 6 bases removed from V and 6 bases from J, the gap between germline ends came to 10 bases. This CDR3 contains 12 residues. The CDR3 loop reads CASSKLWDTQYF. CDR3 coding DNA: TGTGCCAGCAGCAAACTATGGGATACGCAGTATTTT.

Remarks on this clonotype: This likely comes from a read error, as the CDR3 has no conserved phenylalanine or tryptophan at its end. V and J are TRBV4-1 and TRBJ1-4; possible D gene TRBD1, 6 bases. The CDR3 spans 16 residues. Trimming removed 3 bases from V and 7 bases from J, with 18 bases in between. From germline, CDR1 is MGHRA and CDR2 YSYEKL. In nucleotides, the CDR3 is TGCGCCAGCAGCCAGATATGGGGGCAGGGGAGTGAAAAACTGTTTTTA. Its protein is CASSQIWGQGSEKLFL.

In the case of this clonotype: At one end, the junction sequence differs from germline, possibly due to a read error. V usage is TRBV6-5 and J usage is TRBJ2-2; the match to TRBD1 covers 11 bases. Germline V gene lookup returns CDR1 MNHEY and CDR2 SVGAGI. The CDR3 has 19 residues. For the CDR3, the DNA is TGTGCCAGCAGTTACTACCCCCCCGGGACAGGGGGTAGTGGCGGGGAACTGCTTTTT. This translates into CASSYYPPGTGGSGGELLF.

V usage is TRBV6-5 and J usage is TRBJ2-7; no definite D call. Trimming took off 5 bases at V and 1 base at J, with 24 bases between the two ends. This CDR3 region has 18 residues. Germline CDR1 MNHEY, CDR2 SVGAGI. CDR3 in amino acids: CASSNQPSRSTGSYEQYF. CDR3 in DNA: TGTGCCAGCAGTAACCAACCAAGCAGGAGTACCGGGTCCTACGAGCAGTACTTC.

As concerns this clonotype: This CDR3 fails to terminate in the conserved phenylalanine or tryptophan, so it likely reflects a read error. The rearrangement links TRBV29-1 to TRBJ2-4, with a weak D call TRBD1 (5 bases). V was cut by 4 bases and J by 8 bases, with 24 bases left in between. Germline CDR1 reads SQVTM; CDR2 reads ANQGSEA. The CDR3 consists of 16 residues. CDR3 protein: CSVGDLVGQPRDIQYL. In nucleotides, the CDR3 is TGCAGCGTTGGAGATCTAGTCGGACAACCAAGGGACATTCAGTACTTG.

In the case of this clonotype: As the CDR3 is not closed by the conserved phenylalanine or tryptophan, this likely results from a read error. Because the CDR3's place on the DNA is in doubt, the DNA is left out and the CDR3 is given as listed by TCRdb. This chain uses TRBV6-1 with TRBJ2-7; the D call of TRBD1 is as the table states it, not checked on the DNA. CDR1 and CDR2 (germline): MNHNS, SASEGT. The CDR3 comprises 14 residues, both ends counted. The CDR3: CASNEAQGTREQYL.

Concerning this clonotype itself: A read error may account for a junction end that differs from germline. The chain is built from TRBV4-2 and TRBJ2-7; perhaps TRBD1 as D (8 bases). Germline V gene data show CDR1 as LGHNA and CDR2 as YNFKEQ. This CDR3 has 17 residues. The CDR3 DNA sequence: TGTGCCAGCAGCCAAACAGGGGGGGCTGGCTCCTTTTCCAAGCAATACTTC. This gives the protein CASSQTGGAGSFSKQYF.

With respect to this clonotype: A read error may produce the germline difference seen at one junction end. The V and J genes are TRBV4-2 and TRBJ2-7; either TRBD1 or TRBD2 may fit D (5 bases each). The V gene's germline CDR1 is LGHNA and CDR2 YNFKEQ. The CDR3 loop spans 16 amino acids. CDR3 sequence (DNA): TGTGTCAGCGTCCATACGACGGGACCGAGAACTGGCGAGCAGTACTTC. This gives the protein CVSVHTTGPRTGEQYF.

The chain combines TRBV12-3 or TRBV12-4 with TRBJ1-6, with D tentatively TRBD1 (6 bases). The CDR3 has 14 amino acids. The DNA for the CDR3 is TGTGTCAGTAATCGGACAGTCTATAATTCACCCCTCCACTTT. It encodes CVSNRTVYNSPLHF.

The chain recombines TRBV5-1 with TRBJ1-2, with TRBD1 matching over 7 bases. The V gene end was trimmed by 6 bases and the J gene end by 4 bases; junction bases not matched to a gene: 9. The CDR3 is 14 amino acids. Germline V gene sequence: CDR1 SGHRS, CDR2 YFSETQ. DNA for the CDR3: TGCGCCAGCATCTACGGACAGGAGTTCTATGGCTACACCTTC. This translates into CASIYGQEFYGYTF.

This clonotype was observed at least ten times. The CDR3 region has the DNA TGCAGTGCTAGAAATGGCGGGAGCCCGTTCGATGAGCAGTTCTTC. It translates to CSARNGGSPFDEQFF. The rearrangement joins TRBV20-1 to TRBJ2-1; 7 nucleotides line up with TRBD2. J gave up 8 bases and V 2 bases, and 12 bases lay outside the gene matches. This CDR3 spans 15 amino acids. Germline CDR1 and CDR2: DFQATT and SNEGSKA (reference sequence).

On this clonotype: One junction end disagrees with the germline gene, perhaps due to a read error. This sequence joins TRBV6-5 and TRBJ2-7; 7 bases are shared with TRBD2. The CDR3 consists of 15 residues. Germline V gene lookup returns CDR1 MNHEY and CDR2 SVGAGI. CDR3 region: CAVGGRLAGFYEQYF. In nucleotides, the CDR3 is TGTGCCGTCGGAGGGAGACTAGCAGGTTTTTACGAGCAGTACTTT.

This chain links TRBV18 with TRBJ1-3, with D hard to call. This CDR3 has 16 amino acids. The germline CDR1 and CDR2 sequences are KGHSH and LQKENI. Trimming removed 3 bases at V and 0 bases at J, with 12 bases between. CDR3: CASSPSTGSSGNTIYF. The CDR3 DNA reads TGTGCCAGCTCACCTTCGACGGGGAGCTCTGGAAACACCATATATTTT.